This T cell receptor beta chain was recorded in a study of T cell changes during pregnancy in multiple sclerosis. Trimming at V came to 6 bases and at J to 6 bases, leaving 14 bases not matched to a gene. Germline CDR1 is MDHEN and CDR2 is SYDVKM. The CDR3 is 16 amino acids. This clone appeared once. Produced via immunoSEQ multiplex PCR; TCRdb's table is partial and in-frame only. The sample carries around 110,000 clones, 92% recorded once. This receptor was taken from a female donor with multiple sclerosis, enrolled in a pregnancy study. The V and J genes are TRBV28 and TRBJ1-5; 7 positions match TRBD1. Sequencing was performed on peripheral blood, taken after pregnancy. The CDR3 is CASSPEEGASSQPQHF. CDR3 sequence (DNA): TGTGCCAGCAGCCCCGAGGAGGGGGCAAGTAGTCAGCCCCAGCATTTT.